This T cell receptor beta chain derives from a study of blood T cell repertoires in COVID-19. Measured with immunoSEQ multiplex PCR; TCRdb has only the in-frame clones, and not every one. The sample gives fewer than 150,000 clones, roughly 80% of which show up once; 5.5% to 7% is in the top ten. Germline V lookup: CDR1 SGHNT, CDR2 YYREEE (reference sequence). The junction had 5 bases not matched to a gene; V was cut back by 0 bases and J by 7 bases. The CDR3 totals 15 residues. V is TRBV5-4 and J is TRBJ2-2, with TRBD2 matching 8 bases. The sample consisted of peripheral blood. The receptor's source is a human donor in a cohort sampled during active COVID-19. The CDR3 DNA follows: TGTGCCAGCAGCTTGGCGGGGGGGGCCGGCGGGGAGCTGTTTTTT. This translates into CASSLAGGAGGELFF.